These 14 T cell receptor beta chains were sequenced from one sample in a study of T cells in Graves' hyperthyroidism and ophthalmopathy. Researchers took RNA transcripts and amplified the TCR beta CDR3 regions from them. Initially, a first-round RT-PCR of the TCR CDR3 employed the HTBI primer set. TCRdb re-derived calls from the multiplex PCR reads in MiXCR, one entry per CDR3 protein. The sample lists 550,000 to 850,000 distinct CDR3 sequences; roughly a sixth were seen once. Sequences were obtained from blood. The receptors shown here come from a woman aged 45-65 years with Graves' hyperthyroidism that later progressed to Graves' ophthalmopathy.

The chain combines TRBV5-4 with TRBJ2-1, with unresolved D. With 4 bases removed from V and 4 bases from J, the gap between germline ends came to 9 bases. CDR3 size: 13 residues. The germline gives CDR1 SGHNT, CDR2 YYREEE (reference sequence). DNA of the CDR3: TGTGCCAGCAGCCCCGAACAGTACAATGAGCAGTTCTTC. As protein: CASSPEQYNEQFF.

This clonotype appeared many times. The CDR3 DNA is TGTGCCAGCAGCCCCGGGACAGGGGGGGATGGCTACACCTTC. Translation: CASSPGTGGDGYTF. The V call is TRBV3-1, the J call TRBJ1-2, with TRBD1 matching 11 bases. Germline CDR1 reads LGHDT; CDR2 reads YNNKEL (reference sequence). The CDR3 has 14 amino acids. The V and J ends lost 4 bases and 6 bases, in that order; junction bases with no gene match: 4.

This clonotype was counted between two and nine times. The V call is TRBV19, the J call TRBJ2-5; the match to TRBD2 covers 9 bases. V gave up 5 bases and J gave up 3 bases; unmatched junction bases: 7. CDR3 length: 15 residues. CDR1 LNHDA and CDR2 SQIVND come from the germline V gene (reference sequence). The CDR3 sequence is CASSGGGAGEETQYF. The DNA of the CDR3 is TGTGCCAGTAGTGGCGGGGGGGCCGGAGAAGAGACCCAGTACTTC.

V and J are TRBV7-2 and TRBJ1-2, with unresolved D. CDR3 length equals 14 residues. Trimming left V 5 bases short and J 4 bases short, with 14 bases between. CDR1 SGHTA and CDR2 FQGNSA come from the germline V gene. CDR3 DNA sequence: TGTGCCAGCAGCCCAGGAGGGATGATCTATGGCTACACCTTC. Translated, it gives CASSPGGMIYGYTF. Based on the CDR3 plus reference TRBV7-2 and TRBJ1-2, the full variable domain is GAGVSQSPSNKVTEKGKDVELRCDPISGHTALYWYRQSLGQGLEFLIYFQGNSAPDKSGLPSDRFSAERTGGSVSTLTIQRTQQEDSAVYLCASSPGGMIYGYTFGSGTRLTVV.

This clonotype has a handful of counts. V and J are TRBV15 and TRBJ1-5; 8 bases map to TRBD1. There are 17 residues in the CDR3. Germline trimming cut 1 base from V and 1 base from J; bases unmatched to any gene: 6. From germline, CDR1 is LNHNV and CDR2 YYDKDF (reference sequence). CDR3: CATSRVPDRVSNQPQHF. DNA of the CDR3: TGTGCCACCAGCAGAGTACCGGACAGGGTGAGCAATCAGCCCCAGCATTTT.

The sample holds many counts of this clonotype. The V call is TRBV6-1, the J call TRBJ1-5; D gene unclear. This CDR3 is 13 amino acids long. V was cut by 6 bases and J by 3 bases, with 9 bases left in between. Germline V CDR1 and CDR2: MNHNS, SASEGT. The CDR3 nucleotides are TGTGCCAGCAGGGACGGCGACAATCAGCCCCAGCATTTT. Translated: CASRDGDNQPQHF.

V gene TRBV7-3 combines with J gene TRBJ2-2; D is perhaps TRBD2 (6 bases). Between the trimmed V and J ends, which lost 3 bases and 2 bases, there was a span of 19 bases. The CDR3 totals 18 residues. The germline CDR1 and CDR2 sequences are SGHTA and FQGTGA. The CDR3 is CASSLSPDRGTNTGELFF. The CDR3 nucleotides are TGTGCCAGCAGCTTGAGTCCCGATCGGGGGACTAACACCGGGGAGCTGTTTTTT. Based on the CDR3 plus reference TRBV7-3 and TRBJ2-2, the full variable domain is GAGVSQTPSNKVTEKGKYVELRCDPISGHTALYWYRQSLGQGPEFLIYFQGTGAADDSGLPNDRFFAVRPEGSVSTLKIQRTERGDSAVYLCASSLSPDRGTNTGELFFGEGSRLTVL.

The V and J genes are TRBV19 and TRBJ1-5; D is possibly TRBD1 (5 bases). The CDR3 length is 15 residues. CDR1 is LNHDA and CDR2 is SQIVND in the germline V gene (reference sequence). The V gene lost 3 bases and the J gene lost 6 bases, with 15 bases spanning the gap. In DNA, the CDR3 is TGTGCCAGTAGTATTGGGGGGGACCTCAGTCAGCCCCAGCATTTT. It is translated as CASSIGGDLSQPQHF. The full variable domain, rest sourced from reference TRBV19 and TRBJ1-5, is DGGITQSPKYLFRKEGQNVTLSCEQNLNHDAMYWYRQDPGQGLRLIYYSQIVNDFQKGDIAEGYSVSREKKESFPLTVTSAQKNPTAFYLCASSIGGDLSQPQHFGDGTRLSIL.

This clonotype was seen repeatedly, ten times or more. The chain links TRBV12-3 or TRBV12-4 to TRBJ1-2; unclear D gene. Trimming left V 2 bases short and J 4 bases short, with 8 bases between. The CDR3 extends over 13 amino acids. The DNA for the CDR3 is TGTGCCAGCAGTTTAAAGGGATCCTATGGCTACACCTTC. It encodes CASSLKGSYGYTF.

The chain is built from TRBV19 and TRBJ2-3, with D perhaps TRBD1 (6 bases). Germline CDR1 and CDR2: LNHDA and SQIVND (reference sequence). The V and J ends lost 6 bases and 9 bases respectively, with 16 bases between them. The CDR3 runs to 13 residues. CDR3 region: CASSQGPRGTQYF. CDR3 nucleotide sequence: TGTGCCAGTAGCCAGGGGCCGAGAGGCACGCAGTATTTT.

This clonotype was detected many times. This chain connects TRBV27 to TRBJ2-7, with 9 bases fitting TRBD1. The CDR3 totals 14 residues. J gave up 1 base and V 6 bases, and 4 bases lay outside the gene matches. CDR1 is MNHEY, CDR2 SMNVEV, per germline (reference sequence). In DNA, the CDR3 is TGTGCCAGCAGCTTCGGACAGGGGTCCTACGAGCAGTACTTC. It translates to CASSFGQGSYEQYF.

The V call is TRBV16, the J call TRBJ2-3; possibly TRBD1 for D (6 bases). The ends were cut back, 7 bases at V and 5 bases at J, with 16 bases in the middle. The CDR3 length is 14 residues. The germline V gene encodes CDR1 KGHSY and CDR2 FQNENV. In DNA form, the CDR3 reads TGTGCCAGCACATTACAGGGATCAGGAGATACGCAGTATTTT. Encoded protein: CASTLQGSGDTQYF.

V and J are TRBV5-1 and TRBJ1-5; the match to TRBD1 covers 9 bases. The CDR3 has 14 residues. CDR1 is SGHRS and CDR2 is YFSETQ in the germline V gene. V lost 4 bases and J lost 6; bases outside the gene matches: 5. The CDR3 loop is CASSPWTGVQPQHF. The CDR3 DNA is TGCGCCAGCAGCCCCTGGACAGGGGTTCAGCCCCAGCATTTT.

This clonotype was counted only a few times. The rearrangement links TRBV27 to TRBJ2-1; 8 bases match TRBD1. The germline CDR1 and CDR2 sequences are MNHEY and SMNVEV (reference sequence). V was pared by 4 bases and J by 4 bases, with 3 bases of the junction left unmatched. This CDR3 region has 14 residues. CDR3 DNA sequence: TGTGCCAGCAGTTCCAGGGGGCGTTACAATGAGCAGTTCTTC. It is translated as CASSSRGRYNEQFF.